This note documents a single TCR beta chain sequence. Its antigen remains unknown. CDR3 length equals 16 residues. V shed 1 base and J shed 1 base, with 13 bases lying between them. Germline CDR1 and CDR2: MGHRA and YSYEKL. This sample was taken from a study of CD8 T cells in Susac syndrome. Study-level points and caveats: The authors found 15 to 20 Susac-specific public clones in total CD8+ repertoires and five or six in CD8+ TEMRA repertoires. TCR sequencing and HLA analysis covered a relatively small number of individuals.

Random hexamers served to reverse transcribe roughly 0.45 to 1 ug RNA. Across 54 Vbeta and 13 Jbeta, TCR beta CDR3 was amplified with immunoSEQ multiplex PCR. Each CDR3 protein gets one entry after TCRdb re-called the immunoSEQ multiplex PCR reads with MiXCR. In the table there are about 190,000 distinct CDR3 sequences, 85% to 95% of which are singletons. Sequencing was done on a sample of CD8+ T cells from PBMCs. The chain combines TRBV4-1 with TRBJ1-1, with D possibly being TRBD1 (5 bases). The TCR originated in a human donor with Susac syndrome. The chain's CDR3 is CASSQVLAGTNTEAFF. For the CDR3, the DNA is TGCGCCAGCAGCCAAGTATTGGCAGGGACGAACACTGAAGCTTTCTTT.